The clone carrying this T cell receptor (beta chain) was detected only a few times. Its specificity is unknown. The library targeted TCRbeta and was prepared with unique molecular identifiers. TCRdb redid the calling of the PCR reads with MiXCR, one entry per CDR3 protein. The sample shows more than 400,000 distinct CDR3 sequences, over 10% of them seen only once. The ends were cut back, 0 bases at V and 0 bases at J, with 12 bases in the middle. The CDR3 runs 16 residues. Looked up from germline, CDR1 is DFQATT and CDR2 is SNEGSKA (reference sequence). These data originate in a study of T-cell reconstitution after alpha-beta-depleted transplantation in children. Findings and caveats of the study: Expanded graft clones, several hundred of them, were reportedly the source of alpha-beta T cells about two months after transplant. The main origin of T-cell counts and diversity one year after transplant was newly produced T cells.

The clonotype originates from a female patient between 2 and 15 years old who had a stem cell transplant for aplastic anemia, so the T cells may come from the graft donor. The input for sequencing was PBMCs, mostly from graft donor cells, taken 180 days after TCRalphabeta/CD19-depleted stem cell transplant. This chain links TRBV20-1 with TRBJ2-4; TRBD2 might be the D (5 bases). CDR3 residues: CSARDRRGIAKNIQYF. The CDR3 region has the DNA TGCAGTGCTAGAGATAGACGGGGAATAGCCAAAAACATTCAGTACTTC.